The 7 T cell receptor beta chains below come from one sample, sequenced in a study of control samples from healthy donors and cancer patients. TCRdb keeps only in-frame clones here, not all; method: immunoSEQ multiplex PCR. Of about 170,000 clones in the sample, about 90% were seen once. The material sequenced was blood. These receptors were obtained from a woman in her twenties or thirties in good health.

This clone was counted once. This CDR3 is CANSAPWDSSSYEQYF. CDR3 nucleotide sequence: TGTGCCAACTCCGCTCCTTGGGACAGTTCTTCCTACGAGCAGTACTTC. The V and J genes are TRBV2 and TRBJ2-7, with 7 bases that match TRBD1. This CDR3 is built from 16 residues. The V gene's germline CDR1 is SNHLY and CDR2 FYNNEI. The V gene end was trimmed by 10 bases and the J gene end by 1 base; junction bases not matched to a gene: 16.

This chain uses TRBV28 with TRBJ2-7; D unclear. The length of the CDR3 is 11 residues. The ends were cut back, 3 bases at V and 6 bases at J, with 6 bases in the middle. The germline V gene has CDR1 MDHEN and CDR2 SYDVKM. CDR3 loop: CASSFSSEQYF. The CDR3 region has the DNA TGTGCCAGCAGTTTTTCGAGCGAGCAGTACTTC.

This chain connects TRBV11-2 to TRBJ1-5; TRBD1 agrees at 8 bases. Germline CDR1 reads SGHAT; CDR2 reads FQNNGV. V trimming: 5 bases; J trimming: 4 bases; junction bases outside the gene matches: 7. This CDR3 contains 15 residues. CDR3 sequence: CASSQGAVGNQPQHF. The CDR3 DNA reads as TGTGCCAGCAGCCAGGGGGCGGTTGGTAATCAGCCCCAGCATTTT.

The rearrangement uses TRBV21-1 and TRBJ2-3; TRBD2, the table's D call, lacks a check against the DNA. TRBV21-1 constitutes a pseudogene. The CDR3 is made up of 17 amino acids. The CDR3 DNA is TGTGCCAGCAGCAAACGTCCGGAGTGGCTAGCATGGGGTACGCAGTATTTT. This gives the protein CASSKRPEWLAWGTQYF.

The rearrangement links TRBV29-1 to TRBJ1-4, with no clear D. Deletions cut 5 bases from V and 10 bases from J, with 11 bases between. The CDR3 covers 11 residues. Germline-derived CDR1 and CDR2 are SQVTM and ANQGSEA. The CDR3 here is CSVSHQTKLFF. The CDR3 bases are TGCAGCGTTTCTCACCAGACAAAACTGTTTTTT.

The CDR3, as DNA: TGTGCCACACACCCCGGGGGAGGGTTTGGTGGCTACACCTTC. It specifies CATHPGGGFGGYTF. The chain has TRBV19 and TRBJ1-2, with D maybe TRBD1 (5 bases). Per germline, CDR1 LNHDA and CDR2 SQIVND (reference sequence). CDR3 size: 14 residues. The V and J ends lost 10 bases and 7 bases respectively, with 22 bases between them.

The chain couples TRBV4-1 to TRBJ2-5; 15 nucleotides agree with TRBD2. The CDR3 runs to 19 residues. The V gene's germline CDR1 is MGHRA and CDR2 YSYEKL. J gave up 2 bases and V 1 base, and 8 bases lay outside the gene matches. The DNA of the CDR3 is TGCGCCAGCAGCCAAGTGACAGGACTAGCGGGGGGGCCTCAAGAGACCCAGTACTTC. It yields the protein CASSQVTGLAGGPQETQYF.